This is a list of T cell receptor beta chains from one sample in a study of CD8 T cells in Susac syndrome. TCRdb reprocessed the immunoSEQ multiplex PCR reads via MiXCR and lists one record per CDR3 protein. The sample lists approximately 180,000 distinct CDR3 sequences; under 95% were seen once. Sample: CD4+ T cells from PBMCs. All receptors come from a human donor with multiple sclerosis. CDR3s include the opening cysteine and the closing phenylalanine or tryptophan. D genes are given only for firm matches. Only some rows state a clone size, as once, few, many or a class for expanded clones.

v_gene	abundance	d_gene	len	j_gene	CDR3nt	CDR3aa
TRBV5-4	once	.	17	TRBJ2-2	TGTGCCAGCAGCTTGGTCGGAAGCAGGGTGCGAACCGGGGAGCTGTTTTTT	CASSLVGSRVRTGELFF
TRBV10-3	.	.	13	TRBJ1-3	TGTGCCATCAGTGGAGGGGCAGGAAACACCATATATTTT	CAISGGAGNTIYF
TRBV10-2	.	.	14	TRBJ2-1	TGCGCCAGCAACCAGGGCTATCTAGACAATGAGCAGTTCTTC	CASNQGYLDNEQFF
TRBV7-2	.	TRBD1	15	TRBJ2-6	TGTGCCAGCAGCTCAACAGGGGAAGGGGCCAACGTCCTGACTTTC	CASSSTGEGANVLTF
TRBV3-1	.	.	15	TRBJ1-5	TGTGCCAGCAGCCAAGGTACAGGGATCGGCCAGCCCCAGCATTTT	CASSQGTGIGQPQHF
TRBV27	.	TRBD1	18	TRBJ1-4	TGTGCCAGCGCGGAGGACAGGGGGTATATACGGGCTAATGAAAAACTGTTTTTT	CASAEDRGYIRANEKLFF
TRBV18	.	TRBD1	17	TRBJ2-5	TGTGCCAGCTCGTCATGGCGGACAGGGGGCCCCCAAGAGACCCAGTACTTC	CASSSWRTGGPQETQYF
TRBV5-1	.	TRBD2	14	TRBJ2-7	TGCGCCAGCAGCCCGAGCGGGAGTTTCGGCGAGCAGTACTTC	CASSPSGSFGEQYF
TRBV11-1	.	.	14	TRBJ2-2	TGTGCCAGCAGACCACAGCCCCTCACCGGGGAGCTGTTTTTT	CASRPQPLTGELFF
TRBV18	.	.	15	TRBJ1-1	TGTGCCAGCTCACCACCGCAGGGAACCAACACTGAAGCTTTCTTT	CASSPPQGTNTEAFF
TRBV9	.	.	16	TRBJ2-3	TGTGCCAGCAGCGTAGGAAACAGCGTGCGGACAGATACGCAGTATTTT	CASSVGNSVRTDTQYF
TRBV5-4	.	.	14	TRBJ2-3	TGTGCCAGCAGCTCCGGACACCGTACAGATACGCAGTATTTT	CASSSGHRTDTQYF
TRBV10-2	.	.	14	TRBJ1-4	TGCGCCAGCAGTGCAAGGGGGTTGGATGAAAAACTGTTTTTT	CASSARGLDEKLFF
TRBV18	.	TRBD1	14	TRBJ2-7	TGTGCCAGCTCACCGGGACAGGACGCCTACGAGCAGTACTTC	CASSPGQDAYEQYF
TRBV28	.	TRBD1	14	TRBJ2-7	TGTGCCAGCAGTCCAGGGGGACAGGGTTCCGAGCAGTACTTC	CASSPGGQGSEQYF
TRBV27	.	.	13	TRBJ2-3	TGTGCCAGCAGTACACCATTCACAGATACGCAGTATTTT	CASSTPFTDTQYF
TRBV7-6	once	TRBD1	15	TRBJ2-7	TGTGCCAGCAGCCCAGGGACAGGGTTTTCCTACGAGCAGTACTTC	CASSPGTGFSYEQYF
TRBV18	.	.	11	TRBJ2-7	TGTGCCAGCTCGGCAGGGTTCGAGCAGTACTTC	CASSAGFEQYF
TRBV5-4	.	.	13	TRBJ1-2	TGTGCCAGCAGCTTGAGGGGTGCAGGTAGCTACACCTTC	CASSLRGAGSYTF
TRBV7-9	.	.	13	TRBJ1-2	TGTGCCAGCAAGAAGGAGGGTAACTATGGCTACACCTTC	CASKKEGNYGYTF
TRBV5-1	.	.	15	TRBJ2-5	TGCGCCAGCAGCTTGTCTCGCACAGACCAAGAGACCCAGTACTTC	CASSLSRTDQETQYF
TRBV28	.	TRBD1	15	TRBJ2-7	TGTGCCAGCAGCTCGGGGGGACAGGGTATATACGAGCAGTACTTC	CASSSGGQGIYEQYF
TRBV10-3	.	.	14	TRBJ2-7	TGTGCCATCAGTGAGGTTGCGGCCTCCTACGAGCAGTACTTC	CAISEVAASYEQYF
TRBV3-1	.	.	13	TRBJ1-2	TGTGCCAGCAGCCAAGCGGGAGGGGAGGGCTACACCTTC	CASSQAGGEGYTF
TRBV5-1	.	.	16	TRBJ2-3	TGCGCCAGCAGCTTGTTGGCCAGCGGCCCCAGGGATACGCAGTATTTT	CASSLLASGPRDTQYF
TRBV24-1	.	.	14	TRBJ2-3	TGTGCCACCAGTGAGCCCTCAGGGACAGATACGCAGTATTTT	CATSEPSGTDTQYF
TRBV19	.	.	13	TRBJ2-7	TGTGCCAGCCGGGACGGCCGTTCCTACGAGCAGTACTTC	CASRDGRSYEQYF
TRBV2	.	.	15	TRBJ1-6	TGTGCCAGCAAGCGCTCAGACCAGAAAAGTTTTGCCCTCCACTTT	CASKRSDQKSFALHF
TRBV4-1	.	.	16	TRBJ2-5	TGCGCCAGCAGCCAAGCCTCCGGGAAGGAGCGAAAGACCCAGTACTTC	CASSQASGKERKTQYF
TRBV24-1	.	TRBD1	13	TRBJ2-3	TGTGCCACCCGGACAGGGACAGCAGATACGCAGTATTTT	CATRTGTADTQYF
TRBV27	.	.	14	TRBJ1-4	TGTGCCAGCAGTTTAGCCGGGATCGATGAAAAACTGTTTTTT	CASSLAGIDEKLFF
TRBV7-8	.	TRBD2	15	TRBJ2-7	TGTGCCAGCAGCTTAAAAATAGCGGGGGGCGGAGAGCAGTACTTC	CASSLKIAGGGEQYF
TRBV5-1	.	TRBD1	13	TRBJ2-4	TGCGCCAGCAGCTTGAGGGGGCCAGACATTCAGTACTTC	CASSLRGPDIQYF
TRBV19	.	.	16	TRBJ2-4	TGTGCCAGTAGTCCAACGGGGGGGACAGGGATCTCCATTCAGTACTTC	CASSPTGGTGISIQYF
TRBV3-1	.	.	12	TRBJ2-2	TGTGCCAGCAGCCACACAACCGGGGAGCTGTTTTTT	CASSHTTGELFF
TRBV7-2	.	.	14	TRBJ2-5	TGTGCCAGCAGCCCCTTGGGGGTCCGGGAGACCCAGTACTTC	CASSPLGVRETQYF
TRBV28	.	.	14	TRBJ2-5	TGTGCCAGCAGTTTGGAAGGGATCCGACAGACCCAGTACTTC	CASSLEGIRQTQYF
TRBV29-1	.	.	13	TRBJ1-2	TGCAGCGCCGTTGGTTTCAACAAACGGGGCTACACCTTC	CSAVGFNKRGYTF
TRBV11-2	.	.	12	TRBJ2-3	TGTGCCAGCAGCGTAATAACAGATACGCAGTATTTT	CASSVITDTQYF
TRBV5-8	.	TRBD2	15	TRBJ2-2	TGTGCCAGCAGCCGACTAGCCAAAGACACCGGGGAGCTGTTTTTT	CASSRLAKDTGELFF
TRBV28	.	.	13	TRBJ2-5	TGTGCCAGCAGTTTTATTAGACCGGGGGCCCAGTACTTC	CASSFIRPGAQYF
TRBV9	.	TRBD1	14	TRBJ1-1	TGTGCCAGCAGCGTTCGGACAGGGGGCACTGAAGCTTTCTTT	CASSVRTGGTEAFF
TRBV5-6	.	.	12	TRBJ1-2	TGTGCCAGCAGCGTTTCCAGGGGCGGCTACACCTTC	CASSVSRGGYTF
TRBV11-1	.	.	16	TRBJ2-5	TGTGCCAGCAGCCACCGACGGGGGACGAGACAAGAGACCCAGTACTTC	CASSHRRGTRQETQYF
TRBV7-2	.	.	13	TRBJ1-1	TGTGCCAGCAGCTTGGCCACCGGGACAGAAGCTTTCTTT	CASSLATGTEAFF
TRBV15	.	TRBD2	17	TRBJ2-7	TGTGCCACCAGCCTCATGCCGGGACTAGCGGCCTCCTACGAGCAGTACTTC	CATSLMPGLAASYEQYF
TRBV7-2	.	TRBD2	15	TRBJ2-1	TGTGCCAGCAGCTTAAGTAGCGGGGGGGCAAATGAGCAGTTCTTC	CASSLSSGGANEQFF
TRBV19	.	.	13	TRBJ1-2	TGTGCCAGTGCCGGACAGAGTACCTATGGCTACACCTTC	CASAGQSTYGYTF
TRBV20-1	.	.	14	TRBJ2-7	TGCAGTGCTAGAGATTTTGGTAGCGGCTACGAGCAGTACTTC	CSARDFGSGYEQYF
TRBV9	.	.	16	TRBJ2-2	TGTGCCAGCAGCCCCCAGGGCGGAGCGAAGAACGGGGAGCTGTTTTTT	CASSPQGGAKNGELFF
TRBV4-3	few	TRBD2	15	TRBJ2-7	TGCGCCAGCAGCCGAGTAGCGGGAGAAGGGTACGAGCAGTACTTC	CASSRVAGEGYEQYF
TRBV7-9	once	TRBD1	12	TRBJ2-3	TGTGCCAGCAGTACAGGGGGAGATACGCAGTATTTT	CASSTGGDTQYF
TRBV30	.	.	12	TRBJ1-5	TGTGCCTGGAAACAGGGAAAGCAGCCCCAGCATTTT	CAWKQGKQPQHF
TRBV7-8	.	.	13	TRBJ2-7	TGTGCCAGCAGCTTCCGCGGATCCGACGAGCAGTACTTC	CASSFRGSDEQYF